The rows below give T cell receptor beta chains drawn from one sample of a study of CD8+CD57+ T cells in acquired aplastic anemia. Each CDR3 protein is one row after TCRdb ran MiXCR on the reads. Among hundreds of thousands of distinct CDR3 sequences, 65% to 80% were seen once, and the ten largest hold more than 3.5%. Sequenced input: sorted CD4+, CD8+, or CD8+CD57+ T cells (not recorded which) from PBMCs. Receptors were obtained from a human donor in good health, serving as a control. Both conserved end residues are trimmed from each CDR3. The order of the fields is CDR3 protein, CDR3 length, J gene, V gene.

ASSWDQGGTGELF 13 TRBJ2-2 TRBV11-2
ASSPRVLAGVETQY 14 TRBJ2-5 TRBV7-2
ASSLTGGNNSSLH 13 TRBJ1-6 TRBV7-2
ASSQDRRQGSGNTIY 15 TRBJ1-3 TRBV4-3
ASSATSVGNTEAF 13 TRBJ1-1 TRBV9
ASSVARGGTDTQY 13 TRBJ2-3 TRBV9
ASGGTNYGYA 10 TRBJ1-2 TRBV7-6
ASSPGKANEKLF 12 TRBJ1-4 TRBV7-6
ASRRDSGNTTY 11 TRBJ1-3 TRBV7-3
ASRGAARNTEAF 12 TRBJ1-1 TRBV19
ATSDPRDSEKLF 12 TRBJ1-4 TRBV24-1
ASSLDRGRNQPQH 13 TRBJ1-5 TRBV5-5
ATSLVGPGTQY 11 . TRBV5-6
ASSGDREDEPQH 12 TRBJ1-5 TRBV7-8
ASRAGEYPGYGYT 13 TRBJ1-2 TRBV19
SATTIGEDTEAF 12 TRBJ1-1 TRBV20-1
ASSPTIGNQPQH 12 TRBJ1-5 TRBV5-1
AWEQDRNYGYT 11 TRBJ1-2 TRBV30
ASSPGTTGLAHT 12 TRBJ1-2 TRBV10-1
SAETANTEAF 10 TRBJ1-1 TRBV20-1
ASSVEGANSPLH 12 TRBJ1-6 TRBV12-3/TRBV12-4
SLTTWDRVSKTQY 13 TRBJ2-5 TRBV29-1